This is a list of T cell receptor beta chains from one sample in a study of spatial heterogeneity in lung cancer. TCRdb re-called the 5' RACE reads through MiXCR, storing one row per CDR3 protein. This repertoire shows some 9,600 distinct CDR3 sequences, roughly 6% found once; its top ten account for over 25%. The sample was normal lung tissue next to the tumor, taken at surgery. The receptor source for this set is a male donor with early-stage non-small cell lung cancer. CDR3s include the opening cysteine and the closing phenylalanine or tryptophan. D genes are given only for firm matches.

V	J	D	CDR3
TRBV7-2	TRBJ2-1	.	CASSQGGPYNEQFF
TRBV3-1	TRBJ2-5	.	CASSQVRANRQETQYF
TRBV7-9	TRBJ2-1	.	CASSPAGYNEQFF
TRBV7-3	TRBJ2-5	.	CASSRYLQETQYF
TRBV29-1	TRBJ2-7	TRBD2	CSVGGAGPYEQYF
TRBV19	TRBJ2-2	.	CASRGWTDTGELFF
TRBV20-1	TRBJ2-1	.	CSVSGPQGVGNEQFF
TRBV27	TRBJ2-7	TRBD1	CATRDRATEEQYF
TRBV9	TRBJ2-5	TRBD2	CASSTGLAGSIGETQYF
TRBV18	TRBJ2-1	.	CASSPRQPEQFF
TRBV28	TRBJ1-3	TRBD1	CASSSWTGRSGNTIYF
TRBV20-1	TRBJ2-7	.	CSASSYSSYEQYF
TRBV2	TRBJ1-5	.	CASSPMRASPQHF
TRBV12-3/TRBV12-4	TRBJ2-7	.	CASSPMGAGLGEQYF
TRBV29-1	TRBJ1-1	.	CSVGLDRANEAFF
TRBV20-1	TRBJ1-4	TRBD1	CSARGDRATQRGEKLFF
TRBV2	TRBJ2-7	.	CASRDPGTMYEQYF
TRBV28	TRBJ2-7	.	CASSLTQGPSEQYF
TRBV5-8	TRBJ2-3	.	CASSLYSGHTQYF
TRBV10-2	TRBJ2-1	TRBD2	CASSGSGSGNEQFF
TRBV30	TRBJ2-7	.	CAWTLPLASEQYF
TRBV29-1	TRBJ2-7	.	CSVDWGGSRGEQYF
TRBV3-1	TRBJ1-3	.	CASSQASSGNTIYF
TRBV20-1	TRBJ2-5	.	CSARQETQYF
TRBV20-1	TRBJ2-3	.	CSADVSTDTQYF
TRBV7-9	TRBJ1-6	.	CAVEGESGRSPLHF
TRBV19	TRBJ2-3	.	CASRYASTDTQYF
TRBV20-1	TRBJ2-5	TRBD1	CSAMSGTGAETQYF
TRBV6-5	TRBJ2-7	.	CASSSGRLREQYF
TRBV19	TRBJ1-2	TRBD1	CASSTGNVGQGSLYGYTF
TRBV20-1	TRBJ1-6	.	CSAREAGLTERSPLHF
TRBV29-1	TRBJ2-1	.	CSVGAVGAGNEQFF
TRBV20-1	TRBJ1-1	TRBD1	CSATDRGNTEAFF
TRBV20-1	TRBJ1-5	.	CSARRSSNQPQHF
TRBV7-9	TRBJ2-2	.	CASSPVRAITGELFF
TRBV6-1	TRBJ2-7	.	CASSTGLEGSEQYF
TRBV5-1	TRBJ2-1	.	CASSRTSRGEQFF
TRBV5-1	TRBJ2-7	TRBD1	CASRAGGSEQYF
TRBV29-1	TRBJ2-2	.	CSVEVGRGETGELFF
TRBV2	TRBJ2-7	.	CASGAGWSEQYF
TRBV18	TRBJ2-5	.	CASSPGLQETQYF
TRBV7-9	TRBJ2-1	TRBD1	CASSPGQGHGEQFF
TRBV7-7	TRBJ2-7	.	CASSPDSASYEQYF
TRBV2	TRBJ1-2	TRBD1	CASRWDSRYTF
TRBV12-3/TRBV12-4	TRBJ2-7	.	CASSLGAASYEQYF
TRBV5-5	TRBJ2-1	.	CASSFDSPSARFF
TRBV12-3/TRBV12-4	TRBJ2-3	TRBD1	CASSSYPGTGTDTQYF
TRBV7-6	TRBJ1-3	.	CASSLSQGGGNTIYF
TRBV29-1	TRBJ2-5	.	CSVAQIQETQYF
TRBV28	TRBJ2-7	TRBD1	CASSLYRGYEQYF
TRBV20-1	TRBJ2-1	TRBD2	CSAPGVAGGGEQFF
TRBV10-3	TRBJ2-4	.	CAISEMTGEAKNIQYF